These 23 T cell receptor beta chains came from one sample sequenced in a study of cytomegalovirus exposure and HLA in healthy donors. The data were produced by immunoSEQ multiplex PCR, yet TCRdb's version contains in-frame clones alone and is incomplete. The sample records 65,000 or so clones, around 90% being singletons. The source material was PBMCs. The receptors come from a woman aged 18 to 35 in good health and CMV-seronegative.

The chain combines TRBV7-6 with TRBJ2-7, with 7 bases fitting TRBD2. This CDR3 is 14 amino acids long. Germline loops: CDR1 SGHVS, CDR2 FNYEAQ. The ends lost 0 bases at V and 6 bases at J; junction bases unmatched: 5. The CDR3 DNA follows: TGTGCCAGCAGCTTAGCGGGAGGGTCCGGCGAGCAGTACTTC. This sequence encodes CASSLAGGSGEQYF.

This clone was seen only once. The V and J genes are TRBV28 and TRBJ2-5; TRBD2 aligns across 13 bases. CDR3 length equals 16 residues. Germline CDR1 is MDHEN and CDR2 is SYDVKM. The V and J ends lost 4 bases and 5 bases, in that order; junction bases with no gene match: 7. The CDR3 protein is CASSSSTSGGLETQYF. CDR3 bases: TGTGCCAGCAGTTCATCGACTAGCGGGGGGTTGGAGACCCAGTACTTC.

The gene calls are TRBV18 and TRBJ2-3; 9 nucleotides align to TRBD2. Trimming at V came to 6 bases and at J to 1 base, leaving 11 bases not matched to a gene. Germline assignment: CDR1 KGHSH and CDR2 LQKENI. CDR3 length: 17 residues. The CDR3 spells CASSKSGRPRGTDTQYF. Written as DNA, the CDR3 is TGTGCCAGCTCCAAAAGCGGGAGGCCAAGGGGCACAGATACGCAGTATTTT.

This clone was seen a few times. One junction end does not reproduce the germline sequence, and a read error may be involved. The chain uses TRBV4-2 and TRBJ1-2; 7 nucleotides agree with TRBD1. The CDR3 is 18 amino acids. Germline values: CDR1 LGHNA, CDR2 YNFKEQ. The CDR3 spells CASSQERAGRTGLYGYTF. The DNA for the CDR3 is TGTGCCAGCAGTCAAGAGAGGGCGGGACGGACAGGCCTCTATGGCTACACCTTC.

The CDR3 bases are TGCGCCAGCAGCCAAGTTCAGGCTACCACAGATACGCAGTATTTT. Protein sequence: CASSQVQATTDTQYF. This chain connects TRBV4-1 to TRBJ2-3; the D is unclear. Trimming took off 1 base at V and 2 bases at J, with 10 bases between the two ends. CDR1 is MGHRA and CDR2 is YSYEKL in the germline V gene. This CDR3 has 15 residues.

The chain carries TRBV28 and TRBJ2-3; TRBD2 matches 9 bases. Germline V gives CDR1 MDHEN, CDR2 SYDVKM. The CDR3 covers 17 residues. J lost 0 bases, V lost 6 bases, and 10 bases had no gene match. The CDR3 bases are TGTGCCAGCAGGACCCTAGCGGGGATATCTAGCACAGATACGCAGTATTTT. Its translation is CASRTLAGISSTDTQYF.

This clone appeared a few times. The V gene is TRBV2, the J gene TRBJ2-7; 12 bases agree with TRBD2. Germline loops: CDR1 SNHLY, CDR2 FYNNEI. CDR3 length equals 14 residues. With V trimmed by 6 bases and J by 6 bases, 6 bases remained unmatched. CDR3: CASRTSGSRGEQYF. As DNA, the CDR3 is TGTGCCAGCAGGACTAGCGGGAGTCGGGGCGAGCAGTACTTC.

J is TRBJ2-7 and V is TRBV29-1; the match to TRBD1 covers 7 bases. Germline trimming cut 3 bases from V and 3 bases from J; bases unmatched to any gene: 8. This CDR3 has 14 amino acids. The germline CDR1 and CDR2 sequences are SQVTM and ANQGSEA. CDR3 bases: TGCAGCGTTGAGGGGGAAAGGGGGCTCTACGAGCAGTACTTC. Protein sequence: CSVEGERGLYEQYF.

The chain is built from TRBV5-1 and TRBJ2-5; 13 nucleotides match TRBD2. The ends lost 3 bases at V and 1 base at J; junction bases unmatched: 6. In germline, CDR1 is SGHRS, CDR2 YFSETQ. The length of the CDR3 is 17 residues. The CDR3 reads CASSSGLAGVPQETQYF. The CDR3 bases are TGCGCCAGCAGCTCCGGACTAGCGGGAGTTCCCCAAGAGACCCAGTACTTC.

This chain uses TRBV4-1 with TRBJ2-1; D might be TRBD2 (6 bases). The germline V and J ends were trimmed by 1 base and 7 bases, with 11 bases remaining between them. Per germline, CDR1 MGHRA and CDR2 YSYEKL. CDR3 size: 14 residues. CDR3 nucleotide sequence: TGCGCCAGCAGCCAAGTGGAGGGGAAGAATGAGCAGTTCTTC. Translation gives CASSQVEGKNEQFF.

V usage is TRBV7-9 and J usage is TRBJ2-7, with 10 bases identical to TRBD1. V gave up 5 bases and J gave up 5 bases; unmatched junction bases: 18. The germline V gene has CDR1 SEHNR and CDR2 FQNEAQ (reference sequence). The CDR3 contains 18 residues. The CDR3 protein is CASSITGTGDRGAHEQYF. CDR3 nucleotides: TGTGCCAGCAGCATCACCGGGACAGGGGATCGCGGGGCCCACGAGCAGTACTTC.

This clone was counted between two and nine times. V is TRBV18 and J is TRBJ1-2, with D possibly matching TRBD1 (5 bases). Germline V gene lookup returns CDR1 KGHSH and CDR2 LQKENI. Trimming left V 3 bases short and J 11 bases short, with 16 bases between. This CDR3 is 13 amino acids long. Here the CDR3 DNA reads TGTGCCAGCTCACCGTCGGACACGAGAGAATACACCTTC. Amino acids: CASSPSDTREYTF.

The V gene is TRBV7-6, the J gene TRBJ2-3; the D is unclear. Trimming pared 4 bases from V and 6 bases from J, leaving 11 bases between. The CDR3 contains 13 residues. Germline loops: CDR1 SGHVS, CDR2 FNYEAQ. In DNA form, the CDR3 reads TGTGCCAGCAGCTCGGCTTTGGAGGATACGCAGTATTTT. This codes for CASSSALEDTQYF.

The rearrangement joins TRBV6-5 to TRBJ2-1; 11 bases are shared with TRBD1. Per the germline V gene, CDR1 is MNHEY and CDR2 is SVGAGI. J gave up 10 bases and V 2 bases, and 10 bases lay outside the gene matches. The CDR3 covers 16 residues. The CDR3 region is CASSYGTGGMGFEQFF. The CDR3 DNA reads as TGTGCCAGCAGTTACGGGACAGGGGGTATGGGATTCGAGCAGTTCTTC.

This sequence joins TRBV5-1 and TRBJ1-2; D is perhaps TRBD1 (6 bases). V shed 3 bases and J shed 8 bases, with 14 bases lying between them. The CDR3 consists of 13 residues. Germline values: CDR1 SGHRS, CDR2 YFSETQ. The CDR3: CASSSGDTGGYTF. In nucleotides, the CDR3 is TGCGCCAGCAGCTCCGGGGACACCGGGGGCTACACCTTC.

This chain connects TRBV28 to TRBJ1-4, with 9 bases aligning to TRBD1. The CDR3 runs 18 residues. Losses at the gene ends were 6 bases for V and 4 bases for J; bases not matched to a gene: 15. The germline V gene encodes CDR1 MDHEN and CDR2 SYDVKM. The CDR3 DNA is TGTGCCAGCAGGGCGGACAGGGGCTTTCTAATGGTTAATGAAAAACTGTTTTTT. This codes for CASRADRGFLMVNEKLFF.

J is TRBJ2-5 and V is TRBV4-1, with TRBD1 as a possible D gene (5 bases). This CDR3 contains 12 residues. V lost 4 bases and J lost 5, with 8 bases in between. Germline CDR1 MGHRA, CDR2 YSYEKL. The CDR3 loop is CASSPQGETQYF. The CDR3 nucleotides are TGCGCCAGCAGCCCCCAGGGTGAGACCCAGTACTTC.

V is TRBV25-1 and J is TRBJ2-5; D perhaps matches TRBD2 (5 bases). Trimming left V 0 bases short and J 4 bases short, with 12 bases between. The CDR3 covers 15 residues. Germline CDR1 and CDR2: MGHDK and SYGVNS. In DNA form, the CDR3 reads TGTGCCAGCAGTGAATATCGAGGGAGTGGAGAGACCCAGTACTTC. It specifies CASSEYRGSGETQYF.

This clone occurred once. V usage is TRBV1 and J usage is TRBJ2-2; the table assigns TRBD2, which was not confirmed against the DNA. TRBV1 is assigned pseudogene status. The CDR3 totals 16 residues. CDR3 in DNA: TGCACCAGCAGCCGCCGGGTCCCTAACCCCATCGGGGAGCTGTTTTTT. This encodes CTSSRRVPNPIGELFF.

The chain carries TRBV7-9 and TRBJ1-2; no reliable D call. Germline V gene lookup returns CDR1 SEHNR and CDR2 FQNEAQ (reference sequence). Trimming left V 4 bases short and J 3 bases short, with 21 bases between. The CDR3 length is 17 residues. Here the CDR3 reads CASSWPVRGEEDYGYTF. The CDR3 region has the DNA TGTGCCAGCAGCTGGCCCGTCCGGGGAGAGGAAGACTATGGCTACACCTTC.

V is TRBV6-1 and J is TRBJ2-5, with a tentative D call TRBD1 (7 bases). The V end was cut by 8 bases, the J end by 4 bases, with 17 bases between. This CDR3 comprises 14 residues. Per germline, CDR1 MNHNS and CDR2 SASEGT. The CDR3 region is CASGGGGDPETQYF. CDR3 nucleotide sequence: TGTGCCAGCGGAGGGGGCGGGGACCCAGAGACCCAGTACTTC.

This clone came up a few times. This rearrangement joins TRBV7-8 to TRBJ2-7; TRBD1 matches at 7 bases. Trimming cost V 3 bases and J 6 bases; bases outside gene matches: 11. This CDR3 region has 15 residues. Germline lookup yields CDR1 SGHVS and CDR2 FQNEAQ. The CDR3 nucleotides are TGTGCCAGCAGCTTCCGCCCCGGACAGGTATTCGAGCAGTACTTC. This gives the protein CASSFRPGQVFEQYF.

The gene calls are TRBV6-1 and TRBJ2-1; 8 bases are a match to TRBD1. The CDR3 totals 14 residues. V shed 10 bases, J shed 4 bases, and the junction held 9 bases outside the gene matches. Per germline, CDR1 MNHNS and CDR2 SASEGT. The CDR3 DNA sequence: TGTGCCATAGCAGGGGGCCCTTCATACAATGAGCAGTTCTTC. This codes for CAIAGGPSYNEQFF.